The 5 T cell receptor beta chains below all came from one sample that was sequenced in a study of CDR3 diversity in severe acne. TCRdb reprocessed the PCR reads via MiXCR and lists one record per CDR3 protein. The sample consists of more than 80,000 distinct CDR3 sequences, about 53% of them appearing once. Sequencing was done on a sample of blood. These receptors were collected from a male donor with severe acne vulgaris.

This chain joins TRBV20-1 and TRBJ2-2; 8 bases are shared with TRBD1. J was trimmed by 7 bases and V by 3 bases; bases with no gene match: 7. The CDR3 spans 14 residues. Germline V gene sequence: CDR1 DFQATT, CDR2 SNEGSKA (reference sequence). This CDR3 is CSASPGGEVGELFF. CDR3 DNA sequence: TGCAGTGCTAGCCCAGGGGGCGAGGTCGGGGAGCTGTTTTTT.

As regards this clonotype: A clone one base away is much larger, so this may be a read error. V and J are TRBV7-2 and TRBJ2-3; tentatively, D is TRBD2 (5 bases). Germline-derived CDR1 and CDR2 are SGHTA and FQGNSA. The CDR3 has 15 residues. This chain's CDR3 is CASGLEGSITDTQYF. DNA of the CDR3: TGTGCCAGCGGCTTAGAGGGTTCGATCACAGATACGCAGTATTTT.

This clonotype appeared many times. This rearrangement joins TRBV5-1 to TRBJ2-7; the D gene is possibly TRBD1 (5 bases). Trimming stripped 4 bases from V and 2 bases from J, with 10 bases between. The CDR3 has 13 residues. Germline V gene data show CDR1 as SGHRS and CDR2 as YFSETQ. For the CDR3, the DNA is TGCGCCAGCAGCCAGACAGCTACCTACGAGCAGTACTTC. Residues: CASSQTATYEQYF.

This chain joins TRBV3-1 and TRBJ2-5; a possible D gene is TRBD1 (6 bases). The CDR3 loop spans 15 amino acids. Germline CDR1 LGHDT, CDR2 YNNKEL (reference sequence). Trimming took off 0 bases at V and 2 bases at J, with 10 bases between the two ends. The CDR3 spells CASSQEGAWQETQYF. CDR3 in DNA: TGTGCCAGCAGCCAAGAGGGGGCTTGGCAAGAGACCCAGTACTTC.

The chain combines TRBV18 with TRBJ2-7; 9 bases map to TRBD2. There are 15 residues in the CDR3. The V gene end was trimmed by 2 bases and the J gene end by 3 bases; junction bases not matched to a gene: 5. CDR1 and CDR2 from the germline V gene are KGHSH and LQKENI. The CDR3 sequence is CASSPSSGIIYEQYV. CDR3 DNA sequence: TGTGCCAGCTCACCATCTAGCGGGATTATCTACGAGCAGTACGTC.